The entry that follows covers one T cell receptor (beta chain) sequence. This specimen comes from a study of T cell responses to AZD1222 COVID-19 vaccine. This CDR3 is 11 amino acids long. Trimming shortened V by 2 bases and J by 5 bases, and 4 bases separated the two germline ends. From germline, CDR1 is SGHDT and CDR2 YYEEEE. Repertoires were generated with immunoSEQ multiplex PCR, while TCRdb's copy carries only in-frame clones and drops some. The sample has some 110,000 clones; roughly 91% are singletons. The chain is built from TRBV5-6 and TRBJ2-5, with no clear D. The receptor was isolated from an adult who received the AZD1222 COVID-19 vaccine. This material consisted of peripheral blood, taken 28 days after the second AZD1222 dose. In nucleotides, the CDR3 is TGTGCCAGCAGCTTCGGGGAGACCCAGTACTTC. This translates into CASSFGETQYF. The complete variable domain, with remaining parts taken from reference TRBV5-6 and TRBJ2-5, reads DAGVTQSPTHLIKTRGQQVTLRCSPKSGHDTVSWYQQALGQGPQFIFQYYEEEERQRGNFPDRFSGHQFPNYSSELNVNALLLGDSALYLCASSFGETQYFGPGTRLLVL.